This TCR beta chain was obtained from a study of shared clonotypes between healthy human individuals. The length of the CDR3 is 15 residues. J gave up 5 bases and V 3 bases, and 5 bases lay outside the gene matches. CDR1 and CDR2 (germline): SGDLS, YYNGEE. As for this clone: Other DNA sequences in the same sample also yield this CDR3.

TCRdb's copy holds only in-frame clones and misses some; the assay was immunoSEQ multiplex PCR. The table has 2 million to 2.5 million clones, about 95% seen once. Naive CD8 cells lacked CD45RO and underwent positive selection for CCR7, leaving out terminally differentiated effector memory CD45RA+ cells. This chain joins TRBV9 and TRBJ2-1; 10 nucleotides align to TRBD2. This clonotype originated in a man younger than 35 in good health. The material sequenced was naive CD8+ T cells sorted from blood. CDR3 bases: TGTGCCAGCAGCGAAGCTAGCGGGGGCAACAATGAGCAGTTCTTC. Translated: CASSEASGGNNEQFF. The variable domain in full, completed from reference TRBV9 and TRBJ2-1, reads DSGVTQTPKHLITATGQRVTLRCSPRSGDLSVYWYQQSLDQGLQFLIQYYNGEERAKGNILERFSAQQFPDLHSELNLSSLELGDSALYFCASSEASGGNNEQFFGPGTRLTVL.